These T cell receptor beta chains were read from a single sample in a study of blood T cell repertoires in COVID-19. Libraries were prepared by immunoSEQ multiplex PCR; TCRdb keeps only in-frame clonotypes and omits some of them. Here the sample spans 220,000 or so clones, approximately 82% being singletons. Sequencing was carried out using peripheral blood. The receptor source for this set is a woman over 75 with acute or convalescent COVID-19. CDR3s include the opening cysteine and the closing phenylalanine or tryptophan. A D gene is named only where the DNA matches it firmly. Clone size is shown for a subset of rows, as once, few, many or a class of expanded clone.

cdr3_length: 17; d_call: .; clone_size: .; v_call: TRBV23-1; j_call: TRBJ2-7; cdr3_aa: CASSQRSGLGQDYEQYF; cdr3_nt: TGCGCCAGCAGTCAAAGGTCCGGGTTGGGACAAGACTACGAGCAGTACTTC
cdr3_length: 11; d_call: .; clone_size: .; v_call: TRBV20-1; j_call: TRBJ1-5; cdr3_aa: CSASRGEAQHF; cdr3_nt: TGCAGTGCTTCGCGGGGCGAGGCCCAGCATTTT
cdr3_length: 12; d_call: TRBD1; clone_size: few; v_call: TRBV29-1; j_call: TRBJ1-2; cdr3_aa: CSVGQGAGGYTF; cdr3_nt: TGCAGCGTGGGACAGGGGGCGGGTGGCTACACCTTC
cdr3_length: 16; d_call: .; clone_size: .; v_call: TRBV7-8; j_call: TRBJ2-1; cdr3_aa: CASSLEGQGLYNEQFF; cdr3_nt: TGTGCCAGCAGCTTAGAAGGGCAGGGACTCTACAATGAGCAGTTCTTC
cdr3_length: 14; d_call: TRBD1; clone_size: few; v_call: TRBV28; j_call: TRBJ2-2; cdr3_aa: CASRPPRTGGELFF; cdr3_nt: TGTGCCAGCAGGCCCCCCCGGACAGGCGGGGAGCTGTTTTTT
cdr3_length: 15; d_call: .; clone_size: .; v_call: TRBV2; j_call: TRBJ1-6; cdr3_aa: CASSEGGQGLYPLHF; cdr3_nt: TGTGCCAGCAGTGAAGGCGGCCAGGGCCTTTATCCCCTCCACTTT
cdr3_length: 15; d_call: .; clone_size: .; v_call: TRBV7-9; j_call: TRBJ2-4; cdr3_aa: CASSLFEGAKNIQYF; cdr3_nt: TGTGCCAGCAGCCTCTTCGAGGGAGCCAAAAACATTCAGTACTTC
cdr3_length: 18; d_call: TRBD1; clone_size: .; v_call: TRBV24-1; j_call: TRBJ1-4; cdr3_aa: CATSDLRKGWDRGGGLFF; cdr3_nt: TGTGCCACCAGTGATTTGCGAAAGGGTTGGGACAGGGGCGGGGGACTGTTTTTT
cdr3_length: 15; d_call: TRBD1; clone_size: .; v_call: TRBV14; j_call: TRBJ1-6; cdr3_aa: CASSPSQGYNSPLHF; cdr3_nt: TGTGCCAGCAGCCCCTCACAGGGGTATAATTCACCCCTCCACTTT
cdr3_length: 16; d_call: TRBD2; clone_size: .; v_call: TRBV28; j_call: TRBJ2-7; cdr3_aa: CASSSPMGGGAYEQYF; cdr3_nt: TGTGCCAGCAGTTCCCCGATGGGCGGGGGGGCATACGAGCAGTACTTC
cdr3_length: 15; d_call: .; clone_size: .; v_call: TRBV7-8; j_call: TRBJ1-1; cdr3_aa: CASSLVPGGGTEAFF; cdr3_nt: TGTGCCAGCAGCTTAGTACCGGGAGGGGGGACTGAAGCTTTCTTT